One TCR beta chain is described in this entry. The antigen remains unidentified. This specimen comes from a study of cytomegalovirus exposure and HLA in healthy donors. General study results and limits: In a later analysis, HLA-associated beta chains showed higher expansion and lower generation probabilities than comparable chains. Indistinguishable V segments such as TRBV6-2 and TRBV6-3 were excluded.

PCR used 60 Vbeta primers and 13 Jbeta primers. Sequencing used immunoSEQ multiplex PCR; TCRdb keeps in-frame clones, though not all of them. The sample has 200,000 to 250,000 clones, around 83% seen once. The CDR3 covers 15 residues. Germline lookup yields CDR1 SGHRS and CDR2 YFSETQ. V trimming: 1 base; J trimming: 4 bases; junction bases outside the gene matches: 5. The sequenced sample consisted of PBMCs. The sequence was obtained from a woman aged 45 to 65 in good health and CMV-seropositive. The chain is built from TRBV5-1 and TRBJ1-3; TRBD1 agrees at 7 bases. For the CDR3, the DNA is TGCGCCAGCAGCTTGCATGAGACAGGGGGAAACACCATATATTTT. Translation: CASSLHETGGNTIYF.